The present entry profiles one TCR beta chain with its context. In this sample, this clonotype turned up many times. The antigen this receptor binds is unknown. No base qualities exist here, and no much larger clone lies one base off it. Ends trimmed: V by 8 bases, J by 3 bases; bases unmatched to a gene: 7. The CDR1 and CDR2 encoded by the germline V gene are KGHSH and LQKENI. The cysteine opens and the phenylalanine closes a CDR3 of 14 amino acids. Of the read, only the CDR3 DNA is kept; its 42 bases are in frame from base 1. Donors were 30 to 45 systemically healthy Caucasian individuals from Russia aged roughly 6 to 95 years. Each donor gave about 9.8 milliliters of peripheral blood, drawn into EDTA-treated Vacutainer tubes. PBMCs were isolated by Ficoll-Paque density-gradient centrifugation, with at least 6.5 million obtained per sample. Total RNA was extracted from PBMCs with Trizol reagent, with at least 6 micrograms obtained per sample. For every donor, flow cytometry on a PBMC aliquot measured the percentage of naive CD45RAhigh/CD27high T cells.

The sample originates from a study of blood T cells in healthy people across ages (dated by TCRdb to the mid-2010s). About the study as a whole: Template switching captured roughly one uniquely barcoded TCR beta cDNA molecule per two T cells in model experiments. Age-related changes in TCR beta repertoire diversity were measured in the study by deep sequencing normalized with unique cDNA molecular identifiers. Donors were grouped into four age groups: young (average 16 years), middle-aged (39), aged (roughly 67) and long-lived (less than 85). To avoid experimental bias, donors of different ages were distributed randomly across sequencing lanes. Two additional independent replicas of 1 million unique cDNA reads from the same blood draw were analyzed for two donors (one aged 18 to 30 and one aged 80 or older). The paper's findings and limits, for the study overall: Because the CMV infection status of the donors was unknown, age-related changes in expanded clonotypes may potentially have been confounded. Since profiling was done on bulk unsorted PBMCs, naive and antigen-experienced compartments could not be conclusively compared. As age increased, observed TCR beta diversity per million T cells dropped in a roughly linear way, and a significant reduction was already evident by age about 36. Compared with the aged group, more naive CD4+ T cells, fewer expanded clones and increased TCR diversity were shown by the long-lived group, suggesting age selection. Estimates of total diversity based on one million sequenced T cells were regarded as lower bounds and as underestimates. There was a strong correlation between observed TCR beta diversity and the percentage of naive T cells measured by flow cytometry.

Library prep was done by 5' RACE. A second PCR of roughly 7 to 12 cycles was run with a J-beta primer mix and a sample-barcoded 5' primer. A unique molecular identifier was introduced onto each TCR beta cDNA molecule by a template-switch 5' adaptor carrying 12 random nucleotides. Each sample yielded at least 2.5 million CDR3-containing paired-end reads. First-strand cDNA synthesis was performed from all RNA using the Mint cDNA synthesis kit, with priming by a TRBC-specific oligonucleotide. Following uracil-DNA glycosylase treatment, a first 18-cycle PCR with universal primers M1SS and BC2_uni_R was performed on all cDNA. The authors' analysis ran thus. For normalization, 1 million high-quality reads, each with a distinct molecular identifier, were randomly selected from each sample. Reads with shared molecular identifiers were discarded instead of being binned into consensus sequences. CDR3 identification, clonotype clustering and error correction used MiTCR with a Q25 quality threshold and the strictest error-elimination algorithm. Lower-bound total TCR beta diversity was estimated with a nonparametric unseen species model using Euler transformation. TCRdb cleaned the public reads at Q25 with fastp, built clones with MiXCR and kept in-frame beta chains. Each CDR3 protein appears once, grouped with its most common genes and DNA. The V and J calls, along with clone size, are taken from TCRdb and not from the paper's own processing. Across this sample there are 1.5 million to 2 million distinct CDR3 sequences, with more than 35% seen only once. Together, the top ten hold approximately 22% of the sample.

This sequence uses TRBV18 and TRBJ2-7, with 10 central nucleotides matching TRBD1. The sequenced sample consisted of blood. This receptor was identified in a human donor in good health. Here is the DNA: TGTGCCAGCAGCCCCGGGACAGGGGACTACGAGCAGTACTTC. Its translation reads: CASSPGTGDYEQYF.